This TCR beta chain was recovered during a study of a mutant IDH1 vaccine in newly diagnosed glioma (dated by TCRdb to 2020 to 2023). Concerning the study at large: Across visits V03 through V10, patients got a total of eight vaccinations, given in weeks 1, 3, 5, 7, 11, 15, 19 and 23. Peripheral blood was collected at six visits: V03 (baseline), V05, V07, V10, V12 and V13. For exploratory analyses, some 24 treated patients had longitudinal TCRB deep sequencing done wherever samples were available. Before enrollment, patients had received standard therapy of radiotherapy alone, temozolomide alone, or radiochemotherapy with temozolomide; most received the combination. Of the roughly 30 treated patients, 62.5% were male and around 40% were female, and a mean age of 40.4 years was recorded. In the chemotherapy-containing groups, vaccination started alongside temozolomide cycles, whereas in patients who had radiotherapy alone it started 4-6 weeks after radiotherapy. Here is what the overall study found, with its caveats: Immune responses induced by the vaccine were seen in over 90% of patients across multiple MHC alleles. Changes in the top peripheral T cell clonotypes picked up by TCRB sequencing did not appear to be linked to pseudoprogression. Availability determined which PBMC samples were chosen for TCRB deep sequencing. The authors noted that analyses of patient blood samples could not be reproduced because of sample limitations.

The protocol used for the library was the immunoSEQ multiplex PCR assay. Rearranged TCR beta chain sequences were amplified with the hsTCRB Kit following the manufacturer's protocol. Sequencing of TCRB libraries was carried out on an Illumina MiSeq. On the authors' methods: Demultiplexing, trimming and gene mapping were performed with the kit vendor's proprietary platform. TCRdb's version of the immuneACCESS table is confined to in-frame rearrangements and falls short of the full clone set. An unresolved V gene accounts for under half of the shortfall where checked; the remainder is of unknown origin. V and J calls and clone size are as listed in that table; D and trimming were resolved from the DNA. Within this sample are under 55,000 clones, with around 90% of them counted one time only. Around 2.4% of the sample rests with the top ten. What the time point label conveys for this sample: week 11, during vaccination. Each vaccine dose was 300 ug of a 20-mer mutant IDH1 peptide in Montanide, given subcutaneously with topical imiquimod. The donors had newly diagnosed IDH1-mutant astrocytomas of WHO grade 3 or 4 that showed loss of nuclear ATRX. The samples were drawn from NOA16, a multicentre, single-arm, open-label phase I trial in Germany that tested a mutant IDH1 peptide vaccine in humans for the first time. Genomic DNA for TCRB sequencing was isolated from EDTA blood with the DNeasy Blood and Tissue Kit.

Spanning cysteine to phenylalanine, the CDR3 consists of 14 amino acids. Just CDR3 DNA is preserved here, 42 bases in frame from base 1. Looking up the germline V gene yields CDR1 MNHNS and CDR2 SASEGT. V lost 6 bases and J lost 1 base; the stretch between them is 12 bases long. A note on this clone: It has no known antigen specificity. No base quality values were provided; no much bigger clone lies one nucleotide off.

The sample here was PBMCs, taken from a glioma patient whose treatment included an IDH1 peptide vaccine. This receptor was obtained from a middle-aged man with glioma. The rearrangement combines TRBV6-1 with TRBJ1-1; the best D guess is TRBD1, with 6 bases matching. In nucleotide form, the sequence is TGTGCCAGCAGCGAGCTACAGGGGAACACTGAAGCTTTCTTT. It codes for CASSELQGNTEAFF.